The 20 T cell receptor beta chains given below trace back to one sample, sequenced in a study of T-cell reconstitution after alpha-beta-depleted transplantation in children. This sample's TCRbeta library carried unique molecular identifier barcodes. TCRdb fed the PCR reads into MiXCR, producing one record per CDR3 protein. The sample holds 200,000 to 300,000 distinct CDR3 sequences, approximately 24% seen once. The specimen was PBMCs, mostly from graft donor cells, collected 360 days after TCRalphabeta/CD19-depleted stem cell transplant. Source of these receptors: a female patient between 2 and 15 years old who had a stem cell transplant for congenital amegakaryocytic thrombocytopenia, so the T cells may come from the graft donor.

Only a few counts were recorded for this clonotype. CDR3 in amino acids: CASSLAGAGGYTDTQYF. The CDR3 DNA reads as TGCGCCAGCAGCTTGGCCGGAGCGGGGGGGTACACAGATACGCAGTATTTT. This chain links TRBV5-1 with TRBJ2-3, with 10 bases that match TRBD2. Trimming cost V 0 bases and J 2 bases; bases outside gene matches: 6. This CDR3 is built from 17 residues. The germline CDR1 and CDR2 sequences are SGHRS and YFSETQ.

V gene TRBV12-5 combines with J gene TRBJ2-5; D is possibly TRBD2 (7 bases). This CDR3 comprises 13 residues. The V end lost 3 bases, the J end lost 4 bases, and 9 bases lay between the germline ends. CDR1 and CDR2 (germline): LGHNT, FRNRAP. This CDR3 reads CASGFGGLETQYF. The CDR3 bases are TGTGCTAGTGGTTTCGGGGGGCTAGAGACCCAGTACTTC.

This chain links TRBV7-2 with TRBJ2-7; 8 bases map to TRBD1. CDR3 size: 15 residues. Germline CDR1 and CDR2: SGHTA and FQGNSA. V lost 1 base, J lost 5 bases, and 7 bases stayed unmatched. The CDR3 here is CASSLGRRGLDEQYF. CDR3 bases: TGTGCCAGCAGCTTAGGTCGCAGGGGGCTTGACGAGCAGTACTTC.

The V call is TRBV20-1, the J call TRBJ2-3; D is unclear. V lost 1 base and J 2 bases, leaving 16 bases between the germline ends. The CDR3 sequence is 16 residues long. Germline lookup yields CDR1 DFQATT and CDR2 SNEGSKA (reference sequence). CDR3 in amino acids: CSARVAVKLNTDTQYF. In DNA, the CDR3 is TGCAGTGCTAGAGTGGCGGTAAAACTTAACACAGATACGCAGTATTTT.

This clonotype was detected a few times. The V call is TRBV6-1, the J call TRBJ1-1, with D possibly being TRBD1 (5 bases). Germline lookup yields CDR1 MNHNS and CDR2 SASEGT. CDR3 size: 16 residues. Trimming removed 5 bases at V and 3 bases at J, with 19 bases between. CDR3 sequence: CASSRLSKGRHTEAFF. The CDR3 region has the DNA TGTGCCAGCAGTCGCCTTTCCAAGGGGCGGCACACTGAAGCTTTCTTT.

For this clonotype: The junction departs from germline at one end; a sequencing error may be responsible. The chain is built from TRBV4-2 and TRBJ2-7, with 8 bases matching TRBD1. CDR3 size: 16 residues. Germline values: CDR1 LGHNA, CDR2 YNFKEQ. The CDR3 DNA reads TGTGCCAGCAGCCAAGTTAGGCCAGGGGGCTCCCACGAGCAGTACTTC. It specifies CASSQVRPGGSHEQYF.

The chain couples TRBV29-1 to TRBJ1-2; D not resolved. Germline CDR1 is SQVTM and CDR2 is ANQGSEA. CDR3 size: 12 residues. The germline V and J ends were trimmed by 4 bases and 8 bases, with 14 bases remaining between them. CDR3 region: CSVGGNRVGYTF. The CDR3 coding sequence is TGCAGCGTTGGAGGGAACCGGGTAGGCTACACCTTC.

The rearrangement links TRBV6-1 to TRBJ2-5, with TRBD2 matching 8 bases. Germline CDR1 and CDR2: MNHNS and SASEGT. There are 13 residues in the CDR3. V was clipped by 1 base and J by 9 bases; unmatched bases: 4. The CDR3 here is CASSEVGGGPQYF. CDR3 sequence (DNA): TGTGCCAGCAGTGAAGTCGGCGGGGGGCCCCAGTACTTC.

The chain joins TRBV18 to TRBJ2-2, with D maybe TRBD1 (6 bases). The CDR3 is 15 residues long. V shed 5 bases and J shed 6 bases, with 16 bases lying between them. Germline CDR1 KGHSH, CDR2 LQKENI. CDR3 loop: CASSALQGHAGELFF. In DNA, the CDR3 is TGTGCCAGCTCAGCATTACAGGGCCACGCCGGGGAGCTGTTTTTT.

This clonotype came up a few times. This chain links TRBV12-3 or TRBV12-4 with TRBJ1-2; 11 nucleotides align to TRBD1. This CDR3 is built from 14 residues. After removal of 5 bases from V and 8 bases from J, the junction contained 7 bases not matched to a gene. Here the CDR3 reads CASSPDRGLPGYTF. DNA for the CDR3: TGTGCCAGCAGTCCGGACAGGGGGCTACCCGGCTACACCTTC.

V and J are TRBV6-2 or TRBV6-3 and TRBJ2-1; 10 nucleotides line up with TRBD2. Trimming took 3 bases from V and 2 from J; bases not matched to a gene: 4. This CDR3 is built from 16 residues. The germline gives CDR1 MNHEY, CDR2 SVGEGT. CDR3 loop: CASSYLAGGAYNEQFF. CDR3 nucleotide sequence: TGTGCCAGCAGTTATTTAGCGGGAGGTGCCTACAATGAGCAGTTCTTC.

About this clonotype: This sequence may be a read error, since a much larger clone differs from it by one base. The chain links TRBV7-2 to TRBJ1-5; no firm D call. The germline V gene encodes CDR1 SGHTA and CDR2 FQGNSA. CDR3 size: 13 residues. Trimming pared 1 base from V and 4 bases from J, leaving 5 bases between. Here the CDR3 reads CASSLEWNQPQHF. The DNA for the CDR3 is TGTGCCAGCAGCTTAGAATGGAATCAGCCCCAGCATTTT.

This clonotype showed up just a few times. The gene calls are TRBV18 and TRBJ1-1, with 10 bases lining up with TRBD1. Germline-derived CDR1 and CDR2 are KGHSH and LQKENI. The CDR3 length is 15 residues. The ends lost 2 bases at V and 5 bases at J; junction bases unmatched: 5. For the CDR3, the DNA is TGTGCCAGCTCACCAGCCGGGACAGGGGCTACTGAAGCTTTCTTT. Translated, it gives CASSPAGTGATEAFF.

The rearrangement uses TRBV10-3 and TRBJ2-3; weak D call: TRBD1 (6 bases). Trimming cost V 11 bases and J 3 bases, with 21 bases left between them. Germline V gene sequence: CDR1 ENHRY, CDR2 SYGVKD. This CDR3 spans 15 amino acids. In DNA form, the CDR3 reads TGTGCCGTCTCAGGGGCGGCGACCTTAACAGATACGCAGTATTTT. Translation: CAVSGAATLTDTQYF.

This clonotype was seen ten or more times. The CDR3 region is CASSGDRDSYNEQFF. The CDR3, as DNA: TGTGCCAGCAGCGGGGACAGGGACTCCTACAATGAGCAGTTCTTC. The chain employs TRBV7-9 and TRBJ2-1, with 9 bases lining up with TRBD1. The junction had 2 bases not matched to a gene; V was cut back by 5 bases and J by 0 bases. CDR1 and CDR2 (germline): SEHNR, FQNEAQ (reference sequence). This CDR3 contains 15 residues.

In this sample, this clonotype turned up many times. The chain has TRBV9 and TRBJ2-7; D is unclear. The CDR3 covers 14 residues. The ends were cut back, 0 bases at V and 0 bases at J, with 7 bases in the middle. Germline V gene data show CDR1 as SGDLS and CDR2 as YYNGEE. For the CDR3, the DNA is TGTGCCAGCAGCGTAGTCCCGAGCTCCTACGAGCAGTACTTC. This gives the protein CASSVVPSSYEQYF.

This clonotype was found a few times. The chain links TRBV12-3 or TRBV12-4 to TRBJ2-2, with 14 bases that match TRBD2. With V trimmed by 6 bases and J by 0 bases, 3 bases remained unmatched. The CDR3 consists of 17 residues. CDR3 sequence reads: CASRRTSGGSNTGELFF. In DNA, the CDR3 is TGTGCCAGCAGGCGGACTAGCGGGGGGTCGAACACCGGGGAGCTGTTTTTT.

Only a few counts were recorded for this clonotype. This chain joins TRBV6-6 and TRBJ1-1; D may be TRBD1 (5 bases). The CDR3 runs to 13 residues. V was shortened by 6 bases and J by 0 bases, with 8 bases between the two germline ends. Germline-derived CDR1 and CDR2 are MNHNY and SVGAGI (reference sequence). The CDR3 DNA reads TGTGCCAGCAGCATACAGGTGAACACTGAAGCTTTCTTT. Its translation: CASSIQVNTEAFF.

This chain connects TRBV12-3 or TRBV12-4 to TRBJ1-2; 10 positions agree with TRBD1. Trimming took 6 bases from V and 4 from J; bases not matched to a gene: 2. The CDR3 runs 13 residues. As DNA, the CDR3 is TGTGCCAGCAGGGGACAGGGGTCCTATGGCTACACCTTC. It yields the protein CASRGQGSYGYTF.

The chain is built from TRBV12-3 or TRBV12-4 and TRBJ2-1; D remains ambiguous. The V gene lost 2 bases and the J gene lost 6 bases, with 5 bases spanning the gap. The CDR3 is 12 residues long. As DNA, the CDR3 is TGTGCCAGCAGTTTACAAATCAATGAGCAGTTCTTC. This gives the protein CASSLQINEQFF.